The table lists the clone carrying this T cell receptor (beta chain) with a few counts. Its cognate antigen is unknown. V gave up 2 bases and J gave up 5 bases; unmatched junction bases: 7. Germline CDR1 and CDR2: WNHNN and SYGVQD (reference sequence). The CDR3 spans 15 residues. This entry is derived from a study of cytomegalovirus exposure and HLA in healthy donors. Study conclusions and caveats: Presence/absence comparisons presumed near-even sequencing depth among donors. Among TCR beta chains, those listed as cytomegalovirus-associated numbered over 150. Sequencing likely generated an artifact that appeared as a cluster of highly shared sequence variants.

The PCR had 60 Vbeta and 13 Jbeta primers. The assay was immunoSEQ multiplex PCR, and TCRdb's table has in-frame clones only and misses some. The table shows about 270,000 clones, with around two thirds occurring only once. The sequencing sample was made of PBMCs. The TCR comes from a female donor in good health and CMV-seronegative. This chain connects TRBV10-1 to TRBJ2-5; 8 bases map to TRBD2. The CDR3 sequence: CASSEGVAGSETQYF. DNA of the CDR3: TGCGCCAGCAGTGAGGGGGTAGCGGGATCGGAGACCCAGTACTTC.